The rows below give T cell receptor beta chains drawn from one sample of a study of T cell changes during pregnancy in multiple sclerosis. Sequencing was performed with immunoSEQ multiplex PCR; in TCRdb, only in-frame clones are kept and a portion is missing. The data contain about 46,000 clones, more than 85% of them seen just once; the ten biggest clones take up about 3%. Source: CD8+ T cells from peripheral blood mononuclear cells, taken in the second trimester of pregnancy. The receptors derive from a female donor with multiple sclerosis, enrolled in a pregnancy study. The CDR3 runs from the conserved cysteine through the conserved F or W. A D gene is named only where the DNA matches it firmly. The listing skips clone size in some rows; elsewhere it reads once, few, many or a size class.

once TRBJ1-5 TRBV4-1 TRBD1 TGCGCCACCAGGCCGGACAGGGTCCGCAATCAGCCCCAGCATTTT CATRPDRVRNQPQHF
NA TRBJ1-2 TRBV9 NA TGTGCCAGCAGCGTGGGGGGGGGCCTACGTGGCTACACCTTC CASSVGGGLRGYTF
NA TRBJ2-1 TRBV13 TRBD2 TGTGCCAGCAGCGCGGGACTAGGGTATGAGCAGTTCTTC CASSAGLGYEQFF
NA TRBJ1-2 TRBV2 NA TGTGCCAGCACGGACTATGGCTACACCTTC CASTDYGYTF
NA TRBJ1-3 TRBV9 TRBD1 TGTGCCAGCAGCCGTATCGCCCGGGACAGGTTGTCGAGCTCTGGAAACACCATATATTTT CASSRIARDRLSSSGNTIYF
NA TRBJ2-1 TRBV27 TRBD2 TGTGCCAGCAGTTCCCTGGCGCTAGCGGGGGGTTACGAGCAGTTCTTC CASSSLALAGGYEQFF
NA TRBJ2-7 TRBV10-3 NA TGTGCCATCAGTGAGTCGACTGTCTACGAGCAGTACTTC CAISESTVYEQYF
NA TRBJ2-1 TRBV6-6 TRBD2 TGTGCCAGCAGACCCGCAGGACTAGCGGGCAATGAGCAGTTCTTC CASRPAGLAGNEQFF
NA TRBJ2-7 TRBV2 TRBD2 TGTGCCAGCAGTGAGGGGAGGGCAAGCTACGAGCAGTACTTC CASSEGRASYEQYF
NA TRBJ1-1 TRBV6-6 NA TGTGCCAGCACCCGCCAGGAGAACACTGAAGCTTTCTTT CASTRQENTEAFF
NA TRBJ2-7 TRBV5-1 TRBD1 TGCGCCAGCAGCTTTGGACAGGGGAGCGACGAGCAGTACTTC CASSFGQGSDEQYF
NA TRBJ2-2 TRBV5-1 NA TGCGCCAGCAGGGGCGTCGGGGAGCTGTTTTTT CASRGVGELFF
NA TRBJ1-1 TRBV13 TRBD1 TGTGCCAGCAGCCCGAAAAGACAGGGACGCACTGAAGCTTTCTTT CASSPKRQGRTEAFF
few TRBJ2-3 TRBV7-9 NA TGTGCCAGCAGCTTATCGGGCGGGGTAGGAGATACGCAGTATTTT CASSLSGGVGDTQYF
NA TRBJ2-3 TRBV27 NA TGTGCCAGCAGGTTATCGCGGTTCACAGATACGCAGTATTTT CASRLSRFTDTQYF
NA TRBJ1-3 TRBV9 TRBD1 TGTGCCAGCAGCGCCCAGACAGGGAAAAACACCATATATTTT CASSAQTGKNTIYF
NA TRBJ1-2 TRBV6-5 NA TGTGCCAGCAGCCACGAGGTGGTTTTCACCTTC CASSHEVVFTF
NA TRBJ2-5 TRBV4-1 NA TGCGCCAGCAGCCATGGGCGGGGCCTCCAAGAGACCCAGTACTTC CASSHGRGLQETQYF
NA TRBJ1-2 TRBV20-1 NA TGCAGTGCACGCAGGGGCTATGGCTACACCTTC CSARRGYGYTF
NA TRBJ1-1 TRBV19 TRBD1 TGTGCCAGTAGTATCTCGACAGGGGGCGCGGGGAGCACTGAAGCTTTCTTT CASSISTGGAGSTEAFF
NA TRBJ2-3 TRBV29-1 NA TGCAGCGCCCCGTCCAGCGGGCGCACAGATACGCAGTATTTT CSAPSSGRTDTQYF
NA TRBJ2-5 TRBV27 NA TGTGCCAGCAGTTTATTTGTGGCTGAGACCCAGTACTTC CASSLFVAETQYF
NA TRBJ1-6 TRBV25-1 NA TGTGCCAGCAGTGAATCGAGGGTAGAATATTCACCCCTCCACTTT CASSESRVEYSPLHF
NA TRBJ2-7 TRBV29-1 TRBD1 TGCAGCGCCGGCCTACAGGGGCAGCACTCCTACGAGCAGTACTTC CSAGLQGQHSYEQYF
NA TRBJ1-1 TRBV4-1 TRBD1 TGCGCCAGCAGCCAAGGACAGGGGATCCCTGAAGCTTTCTTT CASSQGQGIPEAFF
NA TRBJ2-7 TRBV5-1 TRBD2 TGCGCCAGCAGATTAGCGGGGCTATCCTACGAGCAGTACTTC CASRLAGLSYEQYF